The 18 T cell receptor beta chains below were found in one sample sequenced in a study of a mutant IDH1 vaccine in newly diagnosed glioma. No antigens are known for them. Libraries were prepared by immunoSEQ multiplex PCR; TCRdb keeps only in-frame clonotypes and omits some of them. The sample consists of 60,000 or so clones, 80% to 90% of them appearing once. The time point here: week 5, during vaccination. A 20-mer mutant IDH1 peptide at 300 ug was injected subcutaneously with topical imiquimod. The specimen was PBMCs, collected from a glioma patient whose treatment included an IDH1 peptide vaccine. Every receptor here comes from a woman in her thirties or forties with glioma.

The chain joins TRBV28 to TRBJ1-2, with D maybe TRBD1 (5 bases). Germline V CDR1 and CDR2: MDHEN, SYDVKM. V was shortened by 6 bases and J by 5 bases, with 19 bases between the two germline ends. This CDR3 is 15 amino acids long. The CDR3 bases are TGTGCCAGCAGCTCCCCCCGCAGGGTCAGGTATGGCTACACCTTC. It translates to CASSSPRRVRYGYTF.

This chain uses TRBV28 with TRBJ1-2; no clear D gene. The germline CDR1 and CDR2 sequences are MDHEN and SYDVKM. CDR3 length: 14 amino acids. The V gene lost 3 bases and the J gene lost 8 bases, with 16 bases spanning the gap. CDR3 nucleotides: TGTGCCAGCAGTTTGGAGGTCGGCCTAACGGGCTACACCTTC. This codes for CASSLEVGLTGYTF.

V and J are TRBV25-1 and TRBJ2-7, with TRBD2 matching over 10 bases. Germline assignment: CDR1 MGHDK and CDR2 SYGVNS. The CDR3 loop spans 14 amino acids. J was trimmed by 3 bases and V by 3 bases; bases with no gene match: 2. The CDR3 here is CASSEASGGYEQYF. CDR3 sequence (DNA): TGTGCCAGCAGTGAGGCTAGCGGGGGCTACGAGCAGTACTTC.

V gene TRBV5-6 combines with J gene TRBJ2-4, with D hard to call. CDR1 and CDR2 from the germline V gene are SGHDT and YYEEEE. The CDR3 spans 14 residues. The V end lost 6 bases, the J end lost 5 bases, and 15 bases lay between the germline ends. The CDR3 sequence: CASTSYGLQNIQYF. The DNA of the CDR3 is TGTGCCAGCACCTCCTATGGCCTTCAAAACATTCAGTACTTC.

The V and J genes are TRBV20-1 and TRBJ2-1; D not certain. The CDR3 loop spans 11 amino acids. Germline CDR1 DFQATT, CDR2 SNEGSKA (reference sequence). Trimming took off 1 base at V and 9 bases at J, with 7 bases between the two ends. Here the CDR3 reads CSARGFPEQFF. For the CDR3, the DNA is TGCAGTGCTAGAGGGTTCCCTGAGCAGTTCTTC.

This clone was recorded only once. This chain connects TRBV7-9 to TRBJ2-5; TRBD1 agrees at 7 bases. Germline CDR1 is SEHNR and CDR2 is FQNEAQ (reference sequence). The CDR3 runs 15 residues. V lost 2 bases, J lost 2 bases, and 5 bases stayed unmatched. The CDR3 DNA reads TGTGCCAGCAGCTTATCCCGGGACAGTCAAGAGACCCAGTACTTC. Its translation is CASSLSRDSQETQYF.

The rearrangement uses TRBV5-4 and TRBJ2-7; 8 positions agree with TRBD2. Germline lookup yields CDR1 SGHNT and CDR2 YYREEE (reference sequence). This CDR3 comprises 17 residues. The ends lost 5 bases at V and 1 base at J; junction bases unmatched: 14. The CDR3 bases are TGTGCCAGCAGTCTCCCCTCTCTAGCGGGCCTATCCTACGAGCAGTACTTC. It codes for CASSLPSLAGLSYEQYF.

The rearrangement joins TRBV10-2 to TRBJ1-5; 9 nucleotides align to TRBD1. This CDR3 spans 15 amino acids. Germline V gives CDR1 WSHSY, CDR2 SAAADI. J gave up 7 bases and V 6 bases, and 10 bases lay outside the gene matches. The CDR3 sequence: CASSQQGAMGQPQHF. In nucleotides, the CDR3 is TGCGCCAGCAGCCAACAGGGGGCGATGGGGCAGCCCCAGCATTTT.

The V call is TRBV5-1, the J call TRBJ1-4, with D unclear. The germline CDR1 and CDR2 sequences are SGHRS and YFSETQ. V lost 2 bases and J lost 2, with 10 bases in between. The CDR3 has 15 residues. The CDR3 DNA is TGCGCCAGCAGCTTCAACGGAGCTACTAATGAAAAACTGTTTTTT. Its protein is CASSFNGATNEKLFF.

This clone was found once. V usage is TRBV27 and J usage is TRBJ1-5; unclear D gene. The CDR3 runs to 14 residues. V gave up 2 bases and J gave up 3 bases, with 8 bases separating them. Germline loops: CDR1 MNHEY, CDR2 SMNVEV (reference sequence). The CDR3 loop is CASSLRESNQPQHF. CDR3 in DNA: TGTGCCAGCAGTTTACGGGAATCCAATCAGCCCCAGCATTTT.

The chain joins TRBV7-2 to TRBJ2-7, with 7 bases lining up with TRBD2. The V gene's germline CDR1 is SGHTA and CDR2 FQGNSA. The CDR3 has 14 amino acids. The ends lost 5 bases at V and 0 bases at J; junction bases unmatched: 4. CDR3 nucleotides: TGTGCCAGCAGCCACCGGGACTACTCCTACGAGCAGTACTTC. Translation: CASSHRDYSYEQYF.

V gene TRBV7-9 combines with J gene TRBJ2-7; 9 bases agree with TRBD1. This CDR3 spans 15 amino acids. From germline, CDR1 is SEHNR and CDR2 FQNEAQ (reference sequence). The ends lost 2 bases at V and 2 bases at J; junction bases unmatched: 4. The DNA of the CDR3 is TGTGCCAGCAGCTTACCTACAGGGGGCACCTACGAGCAGTACTTC. Its protein is CASSLPTGGTYEQYF.

In this sample, this clone turned up a few times. This chain links TRBV28 with TRBJ2-1, with 10 nucleotides matching TRBD2. The junction had 10 bases not matched to a gene; V was cut back by 5 bases and J by 9 bases. The CDR3 totals 15 residues. Per germline, CDR1 MDHEN and CDR2 SYDVKM. The CDR3 loop reads CASSTGGLARAEQFF. For the CDR3, the DNA is TGTGCCAGCAGTACCGGGGGACTAGCGAGGGCTGAGCAGTTCTTC.

The V call is TRBV5-1, the J call TRBJ2-2; TRBD2 agrees at 8 bases. The length of the CDR3 is 16 residues. J lost 4 bases, V lost 0 bases, and 5 bases had no gene match. CDR1 is SGHRS and CDR2 is YFSETQ in the germline V gene. DNA of the CDR3: TGCGCCAGCAGCTTGGACGGGAGGGCCTCCACCGGGGAGCTGTTTTTT. Encoded protein: CASSLDGRASTGELFF. Using reference TRBV5-1 and TRBJ2-2 for the parts outside the CDR3, the full variable domain is KAGVTQTPRYLIKTRGQQVTLSCSPISGHRSVSWYQQTPGQGLQFLFEYFSETQRNKGNFPGRFSGRQFSNSRSEMNVSTLELGDSALYLCASSLDGRASTGELFFGEGSRLTVL.

The J gene is TRBJ2-7, the V gene TRBV25-1; unclear D gene. The germline V gene has CDR1 MGHDK and CDR2 SYGVNS. V was clipped by 2 bases and J by 4 bases, with 6 bases between them. This CDR3 comprises 12 residues. CDR3 in amino acids: CASSETWYEQYF. The CDR3 DNA reads TGTGCCAGCAGTGAAACCTGGTACGAGCAGTACTTC.

The rearrangement links TRBV5-1 to TRBJ2-1; 10 positions agree with TRBD1. Germline lookup yields CDR1 SGHRS and CDR2 YFSETQ. The V segment lost 0 bases and the J segment 7 bases; nucleotides outside the gene matches: 10. This CDR3 spans 17 amino acids. CDR3 bases: TGCGCCAGCAGCTTGGGGACAGGGGGTATCACACAAAATGAGCAGTTCTTC. This gives the protein CASSLGTGGITQNEQFF.

V usage is TRBV7-9 and J usage is TRBJ1-2, with D possibly matching TRBD1 (5 bases). Germline V CDR1 and CDR2: SEHNR, FQNEAQ (reference sequence). V shed 5 bases and J shed 2 bases, with 12 bases lying between them. The CDR3 contains 14 residues. CDR3 residues: CASSPSGVNYGYTF. The CDR3 bases are TGTGCCAGCAGCCCATCGGGGGTGAACTATGGCTACACCTTC.

The chain uses TRBV9 and TRBJ2-3, with D perhaps TRBD1 (6 bases). Germline assignment: CDR1 SGDLS and CDR2 YYNGEE. V lost 4 bases, J lost 2 bases, and 17 bases lay in between. This CDR3 spans 16 amino acids. CDR3 sequence reads: CASSSGHLLSTDTQYF. The DNA of the CDR3 is TGTGCCAGCAGCTCGGGACACCTGTTATCCACAGATACGCAGTATTTT.